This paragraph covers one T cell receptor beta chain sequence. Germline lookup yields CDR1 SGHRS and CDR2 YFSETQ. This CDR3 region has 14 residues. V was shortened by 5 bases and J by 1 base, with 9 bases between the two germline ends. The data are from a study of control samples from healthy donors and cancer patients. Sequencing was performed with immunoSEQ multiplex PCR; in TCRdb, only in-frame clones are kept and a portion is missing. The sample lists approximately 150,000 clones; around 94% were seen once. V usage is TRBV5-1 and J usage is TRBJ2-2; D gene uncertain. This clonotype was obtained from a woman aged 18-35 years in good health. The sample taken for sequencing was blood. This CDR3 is CASRIELNTGELFF. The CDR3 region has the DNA TGCGCCAGCAGGATAGAACTGAACACCGGGGAGCTGTTTTTT.